Reported below is one TCR beta chain. V was shortened by 5 bases and J by 7 bases, with 9 bases between the two germline ends. Germline V gene data show CDR1 as SEHNR and CDR2 as FQNEAQ (reference sequence). This CDR3 has 11 amino acids. This record belongs to a study of shared clonotypes between healthy human individuals. Sequenced by immunoSEQ multiplex PCR; TCRdb stores in-frame clones only, minus some. In the table there are roughly 850,000 clones, roughly 96% of which are singletons. Naive CD8 populations comprised CD45RO-negative cells positively selected for CCR7, excluding terminally differentiated effector memory CD45RA+ cells.

The source of this sequence is a young man in good health. The chain carries TRBV7-9 and TRBJ2-7; D not resolved. The material sequenced was naive CD8+ T cells sorted from blood. CDR3 in amino acids: CASSPSVEQYF. CDR3 nucleotide sequence: TGTGCCAGCAGCCCCTCGGTGGAGCAGTACTTC.